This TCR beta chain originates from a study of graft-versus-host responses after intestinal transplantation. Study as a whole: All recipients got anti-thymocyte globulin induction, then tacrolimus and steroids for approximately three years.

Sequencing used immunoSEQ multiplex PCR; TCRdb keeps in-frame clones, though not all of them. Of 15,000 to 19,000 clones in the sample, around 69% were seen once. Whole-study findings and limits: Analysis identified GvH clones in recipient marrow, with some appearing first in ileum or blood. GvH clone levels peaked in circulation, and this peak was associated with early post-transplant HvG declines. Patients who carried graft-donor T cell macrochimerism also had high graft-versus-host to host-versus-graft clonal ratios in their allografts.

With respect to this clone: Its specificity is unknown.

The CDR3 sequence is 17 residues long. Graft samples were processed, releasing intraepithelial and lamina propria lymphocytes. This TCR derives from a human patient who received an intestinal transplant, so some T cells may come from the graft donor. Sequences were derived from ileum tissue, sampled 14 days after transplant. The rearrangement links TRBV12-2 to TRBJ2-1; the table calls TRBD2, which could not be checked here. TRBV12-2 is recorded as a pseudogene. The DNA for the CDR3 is TGTGCAAGTCGCTTAGGAGCTAGCGCGAGCTCCTACAATGAGCAGTTCTTC. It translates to CASRLGASASSYNEQFF.